The clone carrying this T cell receptor beta chain occurred a few times. Preparation of the TCRbeta library used unique molecular identifiers. TCRdb reprocessed the PCR reads with MiXCR, giving one entry per CDR3 protein. The sample consists of fewer than 550,000 distinct CDR3 sequences, roughly a tenth of them appearing once. The V and J ends lost 4 bases and 3 bases, in that order; junction bases with no gene match: 9. Germline lookup yields CDR1 SGHAT and CDR2 FQNNGV. The CDR3 is made up of 15 amino acids. This sample stems from a study of T-cell reconstitution after alpha-beta-depleted transplantation in children.

The clonotype originates from a human donor who donated a stem cell graft to a child with acute myeloid leukemia. The material was PBMCs from the stem cell graft donor, obtained from the stem cell graft. The V gene is TRBV11-2, the J gene TRBJ2-7, with 7 bases matching TRBD1. The CDR3 DNA sequence: TGTGCCAGCAGCTCTTTACAGGGGTTAGGCTACGAGCAGTACGTC. It translates to CASSSLQGLGYEQYV.